The clone carrying this TCR beta chain was recorded only once. What it binds is unknown. Trimming left V 2 bases short and J 9 bases short, with 8 bases between. Per the germline V gene, CDR1 is SNHLY and CDR2 is FYNNEI. This CDR3 is 12 amino acids long. This specimen belongs to a study of shared clonotypes between healthy human individuals. Study-level information: Each donor's CD8 memory used one plate, CD8 naive two, each CD4 subset three. Study-wide findings and caveats: Clonotype sharing across several donors was observed for around 4.5% of naive CD4 clonotypes.

The naive CD8 population came from CD45RO-negative cells selected for CCR7, without terminally differentiated effector memory CD45RA+ cells. Researchers ran the assay at a deep level. The data were produced by immunoSEQ multiplex PCR, yet TCRdb's version contains in-frame clones alone and is incomplete. The data contain some 2.1 million clones, about 94% of them singletons. The receptor was derived from a man between 18 and 35 years old in good health. The gene calls are TRBV2 and TRBJ2-1; D ambiguous. Sequencing was done on a sample of naive CD8+ T cells sorted from blood. This chain's CDR3 is CASSELTGEQFF. The CDR3 DNA reads TGTGCCAGCAGTGAACTAACGGGTGAGCAGTTCTTC.